This TCR beta chain was identified during a study of cytomegalovirus exposure and HLA in healthy donors. Study observations and caveats: Indistinguishable V segments such as TRBV6-2 and TRBV6-3 were excluded.

This CDR3 comprises 15 residues. The V segment lost 5 bases and the J segment 3 bases; nucleotides outside the gene matches: 6. The germline CDR1 and CDR2 sequences are SGHVS and FQNEAQ. Concerning this clone itself: Its antigen remains unidentified.

With 60 Vbeta and 13 Jbeta primers, the PCR was carried out. Repertoires were generated with immunoSEQ multiplex PCR, while TCRdb's copy carries only in-frame clones and drops some. This sample has hundreds of thousands of clones; 82% occur once, and the top ten carry over 0.5%. The chain employs TRBV7-8 and TRBJ2-1; 8 bases are a match to TRBD1. Sequenced input: PBMCs. The TCR was taken from a woman aged 35 to 49 in good health and CMV-seronegative. CDR3 amino acids: CASSQDRVFYNEQFF. CDR3 bases: TGTGCCAGCAGCCAGGACAGGGTCTTCTACAATGAGCAGTTCTTC.